This TCR beta chain was sequenced for a study of cytomegalovirus exposure and HLA in healthy donors. Trimming shortened V by 3 bases and J by 2 bases, and 7 bases separated the two germline ends. Germline lookup yields CDR1 SGHTA and CDR2 FQGNSA. This CDR3 contains 13 residues. The PCR used 60 Vbeta and 13 Jbeta primers. Only in-frame clones appear in the TCRdb table, and some are missing; sequencing was by immunoSEQ multiplex PCR. The sample contains approximately 110,000 clones, 60% to 75% of which appear only once. Concerning this clone itself: Its target is unknown.

The study's findings and limits: In a later analysis, TCR beta V- and J-gene trimming showed a link to a missense DCLRE1C variant. Roughly uniform depth of sequencing across donors was assumed in presence/absence analyses. There were approximately 150 TCR beta chains listed as cytomegalovirus-associated. Fewer N-insertions (relative to the roughly 670-donor mean) were reportedly seen in an Asian-associated ancestry cluster in a later analysis.

The rearrangement uses TRBV7-2 and TRBJ2-5; D might be TRBD1 (5 bases). This sequence originates from a woman aged 45-65 years in good health and CMV-seropositive. What was sequenced was PBMCs. This CDR3 is CASSFDRQETQYF. DNA for the CDR3: TGTGCCAGCAGCTTTGACAGACAAGAGACCCAGTACTTC.